These 4 T cell receptor beta chains were all obtained from the same sample, sequenced in a study of response to subunit inactivated influenza vaccine. TCRdb reanalysed the RT-PCR reads using MiXCR and keeps one entry per CDR3 protein. This sample has fewer than 350,000 distinct CDR3 sequences, with around a fifth found just once. The sequencing used PBMCs from blood, collected approximately 22 months after vaccination. The origin of the receptors is a man aged 45-69 years who received an inactivated influenza vaccine.

This clonotype showed up just a few times. The chain joins TRBV12-3 or TRBV12-4 to TRBJ1-1; no clear D. The CDR3 is 12 amino acids. The V end lost 5 bases, the J end lost 2 bases, and 6 bases lay between the germline ends. The CDR3 DNA follows: TGTGCCAGCAGTCATGCCAACACTGAAGCTTTCTTT. It codes for CASSHANTEAFF.

This clonotype was seen more than once but under ten times. CDR3: CASSPPGQGPFNYGYTF. CDR3 in DNA: TGTGCCAGCTCACCTCCGGGACAGGGCCCTTTTAACTATGGCTACACCTTC. J is TRBJ1-2 and V is TRBV18; 9 bases align to TRBD1. J was trimmed by 1 base and V by 3 bases; bases with no gene match: 9. Germline assignment: CDR1 KGHSH and CDR2 LQKENI. CDR3 length: 17 residues.

This chain joins TRBV5-1 and TRBJ1-6; no clear D gene. CDR3 length equals 14 residues. The germline gives CDR1 SGHRS, CDR2 YFSETQ. V lost 3 bases, J lost 5 bases, and 9 bases lay in between. This chain's CDR3 is CASSSGEHNSPLHF. For the CDR3, the DNA is TGCGCCAGCAGCTCCGGGGAACATAATTCACCCCTCCACTTT. Drawing the rest from reference TRBV5-1 and TRBJ1-6, the complete variable domain is KAGVTQTPRYLIKTRGQQVTLSCSPISGHRSVSWYQQTPGQGLQFLFEYFSETQRNKGNFPGRFSGRQFSNSRSEMNVSTLELGDSALYLCASSSGEHNSPLHFGNGTRLTVT.

This chain uses TRBV5-1 with TRBJ1-6; D might be TRBD1 (6 bases). Deletions cut 0 bases from V and 0 bases from J, with 10 bases between. This CDR3 comprises 17 residues. CDR1 is SGHRS, CDR2 YFSETQ, per germline. CDR3 coding DNA: TGCGCCAGCAGCTTGGTCGGGGGGCTCTCCTATAATTCACCCCTCCACTTT. Its translation is CASSLVGGLSYNSPLHF.